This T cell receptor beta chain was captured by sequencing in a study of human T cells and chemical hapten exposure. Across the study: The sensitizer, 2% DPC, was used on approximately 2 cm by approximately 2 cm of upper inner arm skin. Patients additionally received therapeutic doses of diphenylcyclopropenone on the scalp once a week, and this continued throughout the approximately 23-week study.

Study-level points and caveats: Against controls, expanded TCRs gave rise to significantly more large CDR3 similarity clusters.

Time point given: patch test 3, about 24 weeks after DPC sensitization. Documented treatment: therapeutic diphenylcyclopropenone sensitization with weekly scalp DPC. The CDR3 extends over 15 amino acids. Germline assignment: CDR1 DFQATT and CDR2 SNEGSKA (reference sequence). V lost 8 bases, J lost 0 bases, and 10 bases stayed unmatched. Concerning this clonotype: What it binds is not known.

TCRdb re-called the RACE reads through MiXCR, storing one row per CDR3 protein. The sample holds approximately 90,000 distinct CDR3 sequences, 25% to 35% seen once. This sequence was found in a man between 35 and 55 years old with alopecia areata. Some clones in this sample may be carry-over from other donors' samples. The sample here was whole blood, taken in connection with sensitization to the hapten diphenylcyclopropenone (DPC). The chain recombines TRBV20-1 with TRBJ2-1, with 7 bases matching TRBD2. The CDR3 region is CSTNPASGSYNEQFF. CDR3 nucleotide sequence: TGCAGTACTAACCCGGCTAGCGGCTCCTACAATGAGCAGTTCTTC.